This T cell receptor (beta chain) is from a study of blood T cells in healthy people across ages. Study-level points and caveats: Diversity was estimated from one million T cells, and these estimates were considered underestimates. Compared with aged donors, long-lived donors showed fewer expanded clones, suggesting selection.

Samples had at least 7 million PBMCs isolated from them. With regard to this clonotype: The antigen remains undetermined.

Primed by a sample-barcoded 5' primer and a J-beta primer mix, a second PCR proceeded for 7 to 11 cycles. Each CDR3 protein gets one entry after TCRdb re-called the 5' RACE reads with MiXCR. The sample lists about 770,000 distinct CDR3 sequences; around two fifths were seen once. This CDR3 spans 15 amino acids. Trimming took 4 bases from V and 2 from J, leaving 12 bases between them. Germline values: CDR1 GTSNPN, CDR2 SVGIG (reference sequence). This rearrangement joins TRBV30 to TRBJ1-6; TRBD1 might be the D (6 bases). The receptor was derived from a man aged 55 to 70 in good health. Material for sequencing was blood. Written as DNA, the CDR3 is TGTGCCTGGAATACAGGGTACGCCTATAATTCACCCCTCCACTTT. This sequence encodes CAWNTGYAYNSPLHF. Full variable domain (remainder filled in from reference TRBV30 and TRBJ1-6): SQTIHQWPATLVQPVGSPLSLECTVEGTSNPNLYWYRQAAGRGLQLLFYSVGIGQISSEVPQNLSASRPQDRQFILSSKKLLLSDSGFYLCAWNTGYAYNSPLHFGNGTRLTVT.